The 18 T cell receptor beta chains in this list originate from one sample, sequenced in a study of yellow fever vaccine responses in identical twins. MiXCR, applied by TCRdb to the RT-PCR reads, yields one record per CDR3 protein. Of about 9,600 distinct CDR3 sequences in the sample, less than 90% are singletons; the top ten hold around 2%. The specimen comprised T cells from blood (PBMCs), unsorted or a sorted subset (not recorded which), sampled before or after yellow fever vaccination (not recorded which). These receptor sequences come from a young woman who received the yellow fever vaccine.

The rearrangement joins TRBV9 to TRBJ1-4, with 9 bases identical to TRBD1. V lost 1 base to trimming and J lost 11 bases; unmatched junction nucleotides: 6. Per germline, CDR1 SGDLS and CDR2 YYNGEE. This CDR3 is 14 amino acids long. The CDR3 protein is CASSVTGGWEKLFF. The CDR3 DNA follows: TGTGCCAGCAGCGTAACAGGGGGCTGGGAGAAACTGTTTTTT.

V gene TRBV19 combines with J gene TRBJ2-1; 9 bases are a match to TRBD2. Germline CDR1 LNHDA, CDR2 SQIVND (reference sequence). The CDR3 is 14 amino acids. V lost 4 bases to trimming and J lost 5 bases; unmatched junction nucleotides: 3. CDR3 sequence: CASSTGTSHNEQFF. The CDR3 nucleotides are TGTGCCAGTAGTACCGGGACTAGCCACAATGAGCAGTTCTTC. Together with reference TRBV19 and TRBJ2-1, the CDR3 gives the full variable domain: DGGITQSPKYLFRKEGQNVTLSCEQNLNHDAMYWYRQDPGQGLRLIYYSQIVNDFQKGDIAEGYSVSREKKESFPLTVTSAQKNPTAFYLCASSTGTSHNEQFFGPGTRLTVL.

The V call is TRBV2, the J call TRBJ2-2; TRBD1 matches at 7 bases. The CDR3 covers 14 residues. Germline V CDR1 and CDR2: SNHLY, FYNNEI. Trimming removed 4 bases from V and 2 bases from J; junction bases left unmatched: 1. CDR3 DNA: TGTGCCAGCAGTGGACAGGGAAACACCGGGGAGCTGTTTTTT. It is translated as CASSGQGNTGELFF.

The V gene is TRBV12-3 or TRBV12-4, the J gene TRBJ1-3; D remains ambiguous. CDR3 length: 11 residues. Trimming stripped 2 bases from V and 6 bases from J, with 2 bases between. DNA for the CDR3: TGTGCCAGCAGTTTACTAAACACCATATATTTT. Translation: CASSLLNTIYF.

The rearrangement links TRBV10-3 to TRBJ2-4; 7 nucleotides agree with TRBD2. Germline V gene data show CDR1 as ENHRY and CDR2 as SYGVKD. This CDR3 comprises 13 residues. V trimming: 3 bases; J trimming: 6 bases; junction bases outside the gene matches: 2. The CDR3 sequence is CAISDGEGNIQYF. The CDR3 coding sequence is TGTGCCATCAGTGACGGGGAGGGAAACATTCAGTACTTC.

J is TRBJ2-7 and V is TRBV13, with TRBD1 as a possible D gene (6 bases). The CDR3 length is 15 residues. The ends were cut back, 7 bases at V and 2 bases at J, with 18 bases in the middle. Germline loops: CDR1 PRHDT, CDR2 FYEKMQ (reference sequence). The CDR3 loop reads CASKSYRDPTYEQYF. In DNA, the CDR3 is TGTGCCAGCAAATCGTACAGGGACCCCACCTACGAGCAGTACTTC.

The genes are TRBV15 and TRBJ2-1; tentative D call: TRBD2 (6 bases). The CDR3 is 15 residues long. Germline loops: CDR1 LNHNV, CDR2 YYDKDF (reference sequence). V lost 2 bases and J lost 7, with 15 bases in between. The CDR3 is CATSRRSGPWNEQFF. The CDR3 region has the DNA TGTGCCACCAGCAGAAGGAGCGGGCCATGGAATGAGCAGTTCTTC.

The CDR3 DNA sequence: TGTGCCAGCTCACCACGGGAAGAGACCCAGTACTTC. Its protein product is CASSPREETQYF. The rearrangement uses TRBV18 and TRBJ2-5; D gene ambiguous. CDR3 length equals 12 residues. The germline V gene has CDR1 KGHSH and CDR2 LQKENI. V was trimmed by 1 base and J by 3 bases, leaving 3 bases between them. Full variable domain (missing parts from reference TRBV18 and TRBJ2-5): NAGVMQNPRHLVRRRGQEARLRCSPMKGHSHVYWYRQLPEEGLKFMVYLQKENIIDESGMPKERFSAEFPKEGPSILRIQQVVRGDSAAYFCASSPREETQYFGPGTRLLVL.

This sequence joins TRBV4-3 and TRBJ2-4, with D possibly TRBD1 on 7 matching bases. Germline V gives CDR1 LGHNA, CDR2 YSLEER. The V end lost 0 bases, the J end lost 7 bases, and 13 bases lay between the germline ends. The CDR3 sequence is 15 residues long. In DNA form, the CDR3 reads TGCGCCAGCAGCCAAGATAGGGCAGGGGGGAACATTCAGTACTTC. It codes for CASSQDRAGGNIQYF.

V gene TRBV5-6 combines with J gene TRBJ2-7, with 11 bases lining up with TRBD1. The CDR3 consists of 16 residues. The germline gives CDR1 SGHDT, CDR2 YYEEEE. Trimming took 3 bases from V and 2 from J; bases not matched to a gene: 7. CDR3 in DNA: TGTGCCAGCAGCTCAACCGGGACAGGGGGTACCTACGAGCAGTACGTC. Translating gives CASSSTGTGGTYEQYV.

The chain recombines TRBV20-1 with TRBJ1-1; D unresolved. Trimming pared 0 bases from V and 2 bases from J, leaving 7 bases between. The germline V gene encodes CDR1 DFQATT and CDR2 SNEGSKA (reference sequence). The CDR3 sequence is 13 residues long. CDR3 amino acids: CSARDLHNTEAFF. CDR3 bases: TGCAGTGCTAGAGATCTCCACAACACTGAAGCTTTCTTT.

V gene TRBV10-3 combines with J gene TRBJ1-4; 9 nucleotides line up with TRBD1. V was clipped by 4 bases and J by 4 bases; unmatched bases: 4. CDR1 and CDR2 (germline): ENHRY, SYGVKD. The CDR3 spans 15 residues. This CDR3 reads CAISGGTGLNEKLFF. Written as DNA, the CDR3 is TGTGCCATCAGTGGAGGGACAGGGCTTAATGAAAAACTGTTTTTT.

The chain joins TRBV7-9 to TRBJ2-3; TRBD2 matches at 10 bases. Germline trimming cut 10 bases from V and 4 bases from J; bases unmatched to any gene: 8. CDR1 is SEHNR and CDR2 is FQNEAQ in the germline V gene (reference sequence). The CDR3 spans 14 residues. CDR3 loop: CATQAGGPPDTQYF. The DNA of the CDR3 is TGTGCCACACAAGCGGGGGGGCCCCCAGATACGCAGTATTTT. The full variable domain, its missing parts supplied by reference TRBV7-9 and TRBJ2-3, is DTGVSQNPRHKITKRGQNVTFRCDPISEHNRLYWYRQTLGQGPEFLTYFQNEAQLEKSRLLSDRFSAERPKGSFSTLEIQRTEQGDSAMYLCATQAGGPPDTQYFGPGTRLTVL.

In regard to this clonotype: One junction end does not reproduce the germline sequence, and a read error may be involved. The CDR3 nucleotides are TGCAGTGCCAGAGGAGGGGGCCGCACCGGGGAGCTGTTTTTT. Translating gives CSARGGGRTGELFF. The chain carries TRBV20-1 and TRBJ2-2; the D gene is possibly TRBD1 (7 bases). CDR3 size: 14 residues. Germline V gene data show CDR1 as DFQATT and CDR2 as SNEGSKA (reference sequence).

V gene TRBV4-1 combines with J gene TRBJ2-7; D perhaps matches TRBD1 (5 bases). The CDR3 runs to 16 residues. V shed 3 bases and J shed 0 bases, with 15 bases lying between them. Germline CDR1 and CDR2: MGHRA and YSYEKL. The CDR3 protein is CASSHQQEKGSYEQYF. Written as DNA, the CDR3 is TGCGCCAGCAGCCATCAACAGGAAAAGGGCTCCTACGAGCAGTACTTC.

This clonotype was counted once. The chain has TRBV11-2 and TRBJ2-7; D unclear. The CDR3 contains 14 residues. V shed 3 bases and J shed 0 bases, with 9 bases lying between them. Germline V gene sequence: CDR1 SGHAT, CDR2 FQNNGV. The CDR3 spells CASSFLDNSYEQYF. In DNA form, the CDR3 reads TGTGCCAGCAGCTTTCTAGACAACTCCTACGAGCAGTACTTC.

This clonotype was counted between two and nine times. The rearrangement uses TRBV12-3 or TRBV12-4 and TRBJ2-7; no definite D call. V lost 0 bases to trimming and J lost 3 bases, with 6 bases between them. The CDR3 contains 13 residues. CDR3 in DNA: TGTGCCAGCAGTTTAGCGAGCAGCTACGAGCAGTACGTC. As protein: CASSLASSYEQYV.

This clonotype has a single count. The chain joins TRBV18 to TRBJ2-4; 10 bases fit TRBD1. With 3 bases clipped from V and 7 bases from J, the junction kept 3 bases outside the gene matches. This CDR3 is 14 amino acids long. In germline, CDR1 is KGHSH, CDR2 LQKENI. In DNA, the CDR3 is TGTGCCAGCTCACCCCCGGGACAGGGGAACATTCAGTACTTC. Translated: CASSPPGQGNIQYF.